The 14 T cell receptor beta chains below come from one sample, sequenced in a study of shared clonotypes between healthy human individuals. The method was immunoSEQ multiplex PCR; TCRdb's version includes in-frame clones alone and lacks a portion of them. This sample carries 1 million to 1.2 million clones, roughly 80% of them seen once, and the ten largest clones take 0.89%. Sequenced: memory CD4+ T cells from PBMCs. Noted subset: CD45RA-negative fraction. Receptors originate from a man between 18 and 35 years old in good health. Some clones in this sample may be carry-over from other donors' samples.

This clone has more than one count but fewer than ten. A much bigger clone sits one base away, suggesting this may be a read error. Different DNA sequences within this sample yield the same CDR3. The gene calls are TRBV7-9 and TRBJ2-1; 13 bases fit TRBD2. The CDR3 consists of 15 residues. V gave up 5 bases and J gave up 6 bases; unmatched junction bases: 4. Germline CDR1 reads SEHNR; CDR2 reads FQNEAQ (reference sequence). The CDR3 DNA follows: TGTGCCAGCAGCCAAACTAGCGGGAGGGCCAATGAGCAGTTCTTC. Translation: CASSQTSGRANEQFF.

The chain has TRBV6-1 and TRBJ1-2, with D perhaps matching TRBD1 (5 bases). In germline, CDR1 is MNHNS, CDR2 SASEGT. The CDR3 runs 13 residues. Trimming removed 0 bases at V and 11 bases at J, with 13 bases between. In nucleotides, the CDR3 is TGTGCCAGCAGTGAAGCGGGGGGGGTAGGATACACCTTC. Its translation: CASSEAGGVGYTF.

This sequence joins TRBV4-3 and TRBJ1-1; D might be TRBD1 (6 bases). CDR1 LGHNA and CDR2 YSLEER come from the germline V gene. Trimming removed 4 bases from V and 6 bases from J, with 18 bases in between. This CDR3 spans 15 amino acids. CDR3 in amino acids: CASSPKMGAGPEAFF. For the CDR3, the DNA is TGCGCCAGCAGCCCCAAGATGGGGGCTGGTCCTGAAGCTTTCTTT.

This clone appeared once. This likely stems from a read error, as it lies one base from a far larger clone. The chain is built from TRBV9 and TRBJ2-3, with D possibly called TRBD1 or TRBD2 (5 bases each). V was pared by 1 base and J by 5 bases, with 20 bases between. The CDR3 length is 17 residues. The germline V gene encodes CDR1 SGDLS and CDR2 YYNGEE. DNA for the CDR3: TGTGCCAGCAGCGTAAGCAGGGAGCTTATCCGTGGAGATACGCAGTATTTT. This gives the protein CASSVSRELIRGDTQYF. Drawing the rest from reference TRBV9 and TRBJ2-3, the complete variable domain is DSGVTQTPKHLITATGQRVTLRCSPRSGDLSVYWYQQSLDQGLQFLIQYYNGEERAKGNILERFSAQQFPDLHSELNLSSLELGDSALYFCASSVSRELIRGDTQYFGPGTRLTVL.

This rearrangement joins TRBV6-1 to TRBJ1-5; D is undetermined. The CDR3 has 14 amino acids. The germline V and J ends were trimmed by 8 bases and 0 bases, with 11 bases remaining between them. The germline V gene encodes CDR1 MNHNS and CDR2 SASEGT. This CDR3 is CASRRPYSNQPQHF. The CDR3 DNA reads TGTGCCAGCCGACGGCCATATAGCAATCAGCCCCAGCATTTT.

The V and J genes are TRBV18 and TRBJ2-3, with a weak D call TRBD1 (5 bases). This CDR3 is 18 amino acids long. V was pared by 3 bases and J by 0 bases, with 19 bases between. Germline V lookup: CDR1 KGHSH, CDR2 LQKENI. For the CDR3, the DNA is TGTGCCAGCTCACCGCTTCGCGTGGGGCCGACTAGCACAGATACGCAGTATTTT. This translates into CASSPLRVGPTSTDTQYF.

The chain combines TRBV6-5 with TRBJ1-1; D remains ambiguous. CDR1 is MNHEY, CDR2 SVGAGI, per germline. Trimming pared 3 bases from V and 0 bases from J, leaving 5 bases between. The CDR3 is 13 amino acids. For the CDR3, the DNA is TGTGCCAGCAGTTATCGTCTGAACACTGAAGCTTTCTTT. It yields the protein CASSYRLNTEAFF.

This chain uses TRBV6-6 with TRBJ2-3; no clear D. Germline V CDR1 and CDR2: MNHNY, SVGAGI (reference sequence). With 6 bases removed from V and 7 bases from J, the gap between germline ends came to 11 bases. CDR3 length: 12 residues. Here the CDR3 reads CASSPGSYTQYF. CDR3 DNA sequence: TGTGCCAGCAGCCCCGGGTCTTATACGCAGTATTTT.

This clone was picked up a small number of times. The V call is TRBV10-1, the J call TRBJ2-7; TRBD1 agrees at 8 bases. The V and J ends lost 3 bases and 2 bases, in that order; junction bases with no gene match: 6. The CDR3 consists of 15 residues. The V gene's germline CDR1 is WNHNN and CDR2 SYGVQD (reference sequence). CDR3 loop: CASSDPGTGTYEQYF. The CDR3 DNA reads as TGCGCCAGCAGTGACCCCGGGACAGGAACCTACGAGCAGTACTTC.

The rearrangement links TRBV18 to TRBJ2-7, with 9 bases aligning to TRBD1. The CDR3 spans 15 residues. Trimming removed 5 bases from V and 1 base from J; junction bases left unmatched: 6. Germline CDR1 reads KGHSH; CDR2 reads LQKENI. CDR3 in amino acids: CASSSRTGASYEQYF. The CDR3 bases are TGTGCCAGCTCATCCAGGACAGGGGCTTCCTACGAGCAGTACTTC.

This chain connects TRBV19 to TRBJ2-5; 10 nucleotides match TRBD2. The ends lost 3 bases at V and 5 bases at J; junction bases unmatched: 6. Germline CDR1 and CDR2: LNHDA and SQIVND (reference sequence). The CDR3 runs 15 residues. For the CDR3, the DNA is TGTGCCAGTAGTATGTCGAAGGGACTAGCGGAGACCCAGTACTTC. Translating gives CASSMSKGLAETQYF. The full variable domain, completed using reference TRBV19 and TRBJ2-5, is DGGITQSPKYLFRKEGQNVTLSCEQNLNHDAMYWYRQDPGQGLRLIYYSQIVNDFQKGDIAEGYSVSREKKESFPLTVTSAQKNPTAFYLCASSMSKGLAETQYFGPGTRLLVL.

The chain has TRBV7-2 and TRBJ2-7; D possibly corresponds to TRBD1 (5 bases). The CDR3 totals 14 residues. Germline CDR1 is SGHTA and CDR2 is FQGNSA. Trimming removed 4 bases from V and 3 bases from J, with 13 bases in between. This chain's CDR3 is CASSSFGRGYEQYF. CDR3 bases: TGTGCCAGCAGCTCATTCGGTAGGGGCTACGAGCAGTACTTC.

This clone was found once. V is TRBV5-4 and J is TRBJ2-6; 10 bases align to TRBD2. The CDR3 runs 19 residues. Germline V gives CDR1 SGHNT, CDR2 YYREEE (reference sequence). V lost 0 bases to trimming and J lost 0 bases; unmatched junction nucleotides: 6. The CDR3 DNA is TGTGCCAGCAGCTTGGGGGCTAGCGGGAGAGGCTCTGGGGCCAACGTCCTGACTTTC. It specifies CASSLGASGRGSGANVLTF.

The V and J genes are TRBV30 and TRBJ2-1, with 9 bases identical to TRBD1. Germline CDR1 reads GTSNPN; CDR2 reads SVGIG (reference sequence). The CDR3 is 14 residues long. With 5 bases clipped from V and 5 bases from J, the junction kept 7 bases outside the gene matches. Written as DNA, the CDR3 is TGTGCCTGGGCATCCGGGACAGGGAACAATGAGCAGTTCTTC. Its translation is CAWASGTGNNEQFF.